These 4 T cell receptor beta chains were sequenced from one sample in a study of OX40 agonist ivuxolimab in advanced cancers. The protocol was immunoSEQ multiplex PCR, while the TCRdb copy is restricted to in-frame clones and leaves out a portion. Altogether about 62,000 clones are present, 85% being singletons, with the ten largest covering 3% to 4%. The material was CD4+ or CD8+ T cells sorted from blood, obtained in a trial of the OX40 agonist ivuxolimab. These receptors all come from an adult with an advanced solid tumor such as melanoma, head and neck, liver or kidney cancer.

The rearrangement links TRBV19 to TRBJ2-1; 11 nucleotides match TRBD2. Looked up from germline, CDR1 is LNHDA and CDR2 is SQIVND (reference sequence). J was trimmed by 2 bases and V by 7 bases; bases with no gene match: 7. The CDR3 has 16 amino acids. The DNA for the CDR3 is TGTGCCAGTACGACTAGCGGGGCTGGCGCCTACAATGAGCAGTTCTTC. Amino acid sequence: CASTTSGAGAYNEQFF.

This chain uses TRBV7-8 with TRBJ2-2; D gene uncertain. Trimming took 7 bases from V and 3 from J, leaving 15 bases between them. This CDR3 has 15 amino acids. CDR1 and CDR2 from the germline V gene are SGHVS and FQNEAQ. CDR3 amino acids: CASTKTAGYTGELFF. The CDR3 DNA reads as TGTGCCAGCACCAAAACGGCTGGTTACACCGGGGAGCTGTTTTTT.

This CDR3 reads CASSLWNGETQYF. The CDR3, as DNA: TGTGCCAGCAGCTTATGGAATGGAGAGACCCAGTACTTC. V gene TRBV7-3 combines with J gene TRBJ2-5; D is ambiguous. From germline, CDR1 is SGHTA and CDR2 FQGTGA. The CDR3 totals 13 residues. V was trimmed by 2 bases and J by 4 bases, leaving 8 bases between them.

This rearrangement joins TRBV5-1 to TRBJ2-7; TRBD2 matches at 11 bases. V lost 0 bases and J lost 4; bases outside the gene matches: 3. The CDR3 contains 15 residues. Germline CDR1 reads SGHRS; CDR2 reads YFSETQ. CDR3 bases: TGCGCCAGCAGCTTGGTTAGCGGGAGGGAATACGAGCAGTACTTC. Encoded protein: CASSLVSGREYEQYF.